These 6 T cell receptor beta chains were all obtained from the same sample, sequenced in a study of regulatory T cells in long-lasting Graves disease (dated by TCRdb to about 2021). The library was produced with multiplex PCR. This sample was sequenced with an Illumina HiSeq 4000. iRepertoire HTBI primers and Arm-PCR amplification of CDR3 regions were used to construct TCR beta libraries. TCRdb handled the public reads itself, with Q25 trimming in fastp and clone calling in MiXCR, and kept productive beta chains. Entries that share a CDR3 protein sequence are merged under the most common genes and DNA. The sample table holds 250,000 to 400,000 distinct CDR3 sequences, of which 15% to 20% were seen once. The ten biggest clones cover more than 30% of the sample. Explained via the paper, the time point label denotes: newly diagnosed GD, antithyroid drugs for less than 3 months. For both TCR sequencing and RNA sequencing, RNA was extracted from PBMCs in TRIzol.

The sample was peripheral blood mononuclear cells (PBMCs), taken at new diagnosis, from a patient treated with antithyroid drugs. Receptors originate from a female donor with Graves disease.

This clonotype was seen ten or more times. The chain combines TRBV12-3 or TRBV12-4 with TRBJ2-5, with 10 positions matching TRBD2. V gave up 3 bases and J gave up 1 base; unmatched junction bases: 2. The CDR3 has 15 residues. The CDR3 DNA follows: TGTGCCAGCAGTTTGAGCGGGAGGGCCCAAGAGACCCAGTACTTC. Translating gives CASSLSGRAQETQYF.

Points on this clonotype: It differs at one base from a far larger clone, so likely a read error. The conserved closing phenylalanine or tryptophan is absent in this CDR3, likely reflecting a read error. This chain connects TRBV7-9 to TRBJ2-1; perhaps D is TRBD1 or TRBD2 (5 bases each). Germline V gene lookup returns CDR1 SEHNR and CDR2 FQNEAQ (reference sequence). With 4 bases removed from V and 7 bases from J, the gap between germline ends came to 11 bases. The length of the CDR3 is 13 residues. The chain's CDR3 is CASSSGPWNEQFY. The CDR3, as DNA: TGTGCCAGCAGCTCGGGGCCTTGGAATGAGCAGTTCTAC.

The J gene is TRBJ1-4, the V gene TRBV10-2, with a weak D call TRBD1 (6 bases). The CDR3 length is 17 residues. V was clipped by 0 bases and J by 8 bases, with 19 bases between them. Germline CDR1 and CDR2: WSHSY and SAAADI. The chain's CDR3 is CASSESVVGAEAEKLFF. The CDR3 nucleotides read TGCGCCAGCAGTGAGTCGGTGGTGGGGGCCGAGGCGGAAAAACTGTTTTTT.

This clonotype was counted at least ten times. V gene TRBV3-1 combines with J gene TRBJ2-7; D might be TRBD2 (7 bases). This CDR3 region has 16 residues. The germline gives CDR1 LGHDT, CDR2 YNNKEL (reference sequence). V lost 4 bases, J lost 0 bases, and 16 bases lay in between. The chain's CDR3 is CASSRGGAGSSYEQYF. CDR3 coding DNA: TGTGCCAGCAGCCGGGGGGGGGCCGGGAGCTCCTACGAGCAGTACTTC.

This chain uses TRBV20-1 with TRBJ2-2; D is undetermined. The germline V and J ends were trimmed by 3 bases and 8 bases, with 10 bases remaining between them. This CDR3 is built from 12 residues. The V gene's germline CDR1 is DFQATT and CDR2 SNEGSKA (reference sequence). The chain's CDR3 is CSARWDRGELFF. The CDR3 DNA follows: TGCAGTGCTAGGTGGGATCGAGGGGAGCTGTTTTTT.

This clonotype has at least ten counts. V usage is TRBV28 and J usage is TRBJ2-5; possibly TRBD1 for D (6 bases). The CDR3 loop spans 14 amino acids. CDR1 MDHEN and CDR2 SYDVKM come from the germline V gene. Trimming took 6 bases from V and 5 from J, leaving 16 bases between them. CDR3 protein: CASRVGGEEETQYF. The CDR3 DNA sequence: TGTGCCAGCAGGGTAGGGGGAGAGGAGGAGACCCAGTACTTC.